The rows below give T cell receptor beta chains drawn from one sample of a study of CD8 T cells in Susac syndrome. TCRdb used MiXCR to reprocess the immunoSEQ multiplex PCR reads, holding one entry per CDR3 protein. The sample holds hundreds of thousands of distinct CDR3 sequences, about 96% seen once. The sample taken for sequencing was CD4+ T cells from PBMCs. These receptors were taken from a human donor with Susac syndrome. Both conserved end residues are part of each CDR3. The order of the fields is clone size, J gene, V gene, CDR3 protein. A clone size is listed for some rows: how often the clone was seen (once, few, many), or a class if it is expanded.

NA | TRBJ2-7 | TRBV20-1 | CSAPTSGLAVPGRPYEQYF
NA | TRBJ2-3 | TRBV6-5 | CASSYTYKPNIVQYF
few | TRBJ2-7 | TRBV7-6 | CASSGGTGSSYEQYF
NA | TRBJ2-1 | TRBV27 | CASSLGPSVHEQFF
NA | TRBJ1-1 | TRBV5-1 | CASSFSEGTEAFF
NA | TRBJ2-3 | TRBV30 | CAWNRGGSPDTQYF
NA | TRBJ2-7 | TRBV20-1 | CSARASGNTYEQYF
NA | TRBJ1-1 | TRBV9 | CASSVATAQNTEAFF
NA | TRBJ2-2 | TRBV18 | CASSPEDSTGELFF
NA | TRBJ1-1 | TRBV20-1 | CSARDWVAGGLKAFF
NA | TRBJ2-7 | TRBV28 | CASSLLMSSYEQYF
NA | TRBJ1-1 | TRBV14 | CASSQDVFEAFF
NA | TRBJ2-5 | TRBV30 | CAWSRQGLAVETQYF
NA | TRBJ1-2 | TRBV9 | CASTRGVVGYTF
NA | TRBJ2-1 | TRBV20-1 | CSAQTPGLGPYNEQFF
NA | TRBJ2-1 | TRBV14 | CASSQDPAVSYNEQFF
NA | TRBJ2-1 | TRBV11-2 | CASSDSGEQFF